The clone carrying this TCR beta chain was seen at least ten times. Its target is not known. The source of the sample is a study of T cells in Graves' hyperthyroidism and ophthalmopathy. Study in general: Peripheral blood draws took place at initial diagnosis, ahead of any treatment.

The study collected blood at first hyperthyroidism diagnosis, before any ophthalmopathy symptoms arose. Using RNA transcripts as the source, TCR beta CDR3 regions were amplified. The HTBI set primed first-round TCR CDR3 RT-PCR. TCRdb reanalysed the multiplex PCR reads using MiXCR and keeps one entry per CDR3 protein. The table lists 550,000 to 650,000 distinct CDR3 sequences, more than 11% of them singletons. The CDR3 covers 15 residues. Germline lookup yields CDR1 MDHEN and CDR2 SYDVKM. Trimming took 5 bases from V and 5 from J, leaving 18 bases between them. Study conclusions and caveats: Also found in blood were most expanded thyroid clonotypes above 0.001. The authors' 13 V-J model separated ophthalmopathy from stable hyperthyroidism.

The TCR was taken from a woman in her 30s with Graves' hyperthyroidism that later progressed to Graves' ophthalmopathy. The sample taken for sequencing was blood. The rearrangement joins TRBV28 to TRBJ1-1, with D tentatively TRBD1 (6 bases). The CDR3 loop reads CASSPSTGRGTEAFF. The CDR3, as DNA: TGTGCCAGCAGTCCATCGACAGGAAGAGGGACTGAAGCTTTCTTT. The variable domain in full, with the rest retrieved from reference TRBV28 and TRBJ1-1, is DVKVTQSSRYLVKRTGEKVFLECVQDMDHENMFWYRQDPGLGLRLIYFSYDVKMKEKGDIPEGYSVSREKKERFSLILESASTNQTSMYLCASSPSTGRGTEAFFGQGTRLTVV.